This T cell receptor (beta chain) was observed in a study of T cell repertoires in cytomegalovirus infection. Study overall: Recently identified HLA-C-restricted CMV epitopes and well-studied HLA-B-restricted CMV epitopes were used by the study. CMV infection plus the matching HLA type was flagged by public TCR beta signatures. General observations from the study: In two of eight donors, the top clonotype was HLA-C-restricted CMV-specific. The cumulative frequency of public TCR beta families distinguished individuals who carried CMV together with the relevant HLA.

This clonotype turned up a few times. What it binds is unknown. TCRdb re-derived calls from the reads in MiXCR, one entry per CDR3 protein. The sample lists approximately 730,000 distinct CDR3 sequences; about 27% were seen once. This CDR3 has 14 residues. Germline V CDR1 and CDR2: MNHEY, SVGAGI. V lost 9 bases and J 1 base, leaving 15 bases between the germline ends. This sequence was found in a human donor in good health (CMV status not recorded). Some clones in this sample may be carry-over from other donors' samples. The chain links TRBV6-5 to TRBJ1-1; D ambiguous. Sequencing used cultured CD8+ T cells from PBMCs, obtained from culture after CMV antigen stimulation. The DNA of the CDR3 is TGTGCCAGTACCGGGCCCAACAGGAACACTGAAGCTTTCTTT. Protein: CASTGPNRNTEAFF.